This is a list of T cell receptor beta chains from one sample in a study of technical replicates of blood from a handful of donors. The data were produced by immunoSEQ multiplex PCR, yet TCRdb's version contains in-frame clones alone and is incomplete. In the table there are roughly 52,000 clones, roughly 96% of which are singletons. Material: PBMCs. The receptors were gathered from a human donor in good health. Some clones in this sample may be carry-over from other donors' samples. The CDR3 runs from the conserved cysteine through the conserved F or W. A D gene is named only where the DNA matches it firmly. Size values are once, few and many counts, or a class for expanded clones, and some rows have none.

v_call: TRBV9
clone_size: .
j_call: TRBJ2-2
d_call: TRBD2
cdr3_nt: TGTGCCAGCAGCCCTCGACTAGCGGTGAACACCGGGGAGCTGTTTTTT
cdr3_aa: CASSPRLAVNTGELFF

v_call: TRBV6-5
clone_size: .
j_call: TRBJ1-2
d_call: .
cdr3_nt: TGTGCCAGCAGTTACTCCCCCCTCCGGGGCTACACCTTC
cdr3_aa: CASSYSPLRGYTF

v_call: TRBV18
clone_size: .
j_call: TRBJ1-4
d_call: TRBD1
cdr3_nt: TGTGCCAGCTCAAGAGGGACAGCAGAAAAACTGTTTTTT
cdr3_aa: CASSRGTAEKLFF

v_call: TRBV7-2
clone_size: once
j_call: TRBJ2-1
d_call: TRBD2
cdr3_nt: TGTGCCAGCAGCTTAGCTGGACTAGCGGGGGGGCATGAGCAGTTCTTC
cdr3_aa: CASSLAGLAGGHEQFF

v_call: TRBV7-8
clone_size: .
j_call: TRBJ2-1
d_call: .
cdr3_nt: TGTGCCAGCAGCTTAGTTGAGGGGGTCATTTACTCCTACAATGAGCAGTTCTTC
cdr3_aa: CASSLVEGVIYSYNEQFF

v_call: TRBV12-5
clone_size: .
j_call: TRBJ2-6
d_call: TRBD1
cdr3_nt: TGTGCTAGTGGTTTGTTAGACAGGGAGTTCTCTGGGGCCAACGTCCTGACTTTC
cdr3_aa: CASGLLDREFSGANVLTF

v_call: TRBV7-9
clone_size: .
j_call: TRBJ2-3
d_call: TRBD1
cdr3_nt: TGTGCCAGCAGCTTTTACAGGGGAAGCACAGATACGCAGTATTTT
cdr3_aa: CASSFYRGSTDTQYF

v_call: TRBV7-9
clone_size: .
j_call: TRBJ2-7
d_call: TRBD2
cdr3_nt: TGTGCCAGCAGCTTTGCTAGCGGATACGAGCAGTACTTC
cdr3_aa: CASSFASGYEQYF

v_call: TRBV2
clone_size: .
j_call: TRBJ1-1
d_call: .
cdr3_nt: TGTGCCAGCAGTGAAGCCAACAGGGTCTCGACTGAAGCTTTCTTT
cdr3_aa: CASSEANRVSTEAFF

v_call: TRBV4-1
clone_size: .
j_call: TRBJ2-3
d_call: .
cdr3_nt: TGCGCCAGCAGCCCGTTGGGCCTAAGATGGGATACGCAGTATTTT
cdr3_aa: CASSPLGLRWDTQYF

v_call: TRBV6-5
clone_size: .
j_call: TRBJ2-7
d_call: .
cdr3_nt: TGTGCCAGCAGTTACGGGGCAGGCTACGAGCAGTACTTC
cdr3_aa: CASSYGAGYEQYF

v_call: TRBV5-4
clone_size: .
j_call: TRBJ2-2
d_call: .
cdr3_nt: TGTGCCAGCAGCGACCGATTTGCCCGGGGCGGGGAGCTGTTTTTT
cdr3_aa: CASSDRFARGGELFF

v_call: TRBV9
clone_size: .
j_call: TRBJ2-7
d_call: TRBD1
cdr3_nt: TGTGCCAGCAGTGGACTTGGACAGGGGGTCGAGCAGTACTTC
cdr3_aa: CASSGLGQGVEQYF

v_call: TRBV4-1
clone_size: .
j_call: TRBJ2-3
d_call: .
cdr3_nt: TGCGCCAGCAGCCAAGAGGCCGGGGGGCTGGGAGATACGCAGTATTTT
cdr3_aa: CASSQEAGGLGDTQYF

v_call: TRBV5-1
clone_size: .
j_call: TRBJ1-6
d_call: TRBD1
cdr3_nt: TGCGCCAGCAGTTCACAGGGGGGTAATTCACCCCTCCACTTT
cdr3_aa: CASSSQGGNSPLHF

v_call: TRBV5-6
clone_size: .
j_call: TRBJ1-1
d_call: TRBD1
cdr3_nt: TGTGCCAGCAGCTGGGGACAGGTTATTCTGTCCGAAGCTTTCTTT
cdr3_aa: CASSWGQVILSEAFF

v_call: TRBV18
clone_size: once
j_call: TRBJ1-5
d_call: .
cdr3_nt: TGTGCCAGCTCACCAAGCGGAAGCAATCAGCCCCAGCATTTT
cdr3_aa: CASSPSGSNQPQHF

v_call: TRBV29-1
clone_size: .
j_call: TRBJ2-1
d_call: TRBD1
cdr3_nt: TGCAGCGTTACAGGGGCCCCCTCCTACAATGAGCAGTTCTTC
cdr3_aa: CSVTGAPSYNEQFF

v_call: TRBV5-1
clone_size: once
j_call: TRBJ1-3
d_call: TRBD1
cdr3_nt: TGCGCCAGCAGCAAAATACCGGGACAGGACTCTGGAAACACCATATATTTT
cdr3_aa: CASSKIPGQDSGNTIYF

v_call: TRBV19
clone_size: .
j_call: TRBJ2-7
d_call: .
cdr3_nt: TGTGCCAGTAGTATATCTGGCAGCTACGAGCAGTACTTC
cdr3_aa: CASSISGSYEQYF